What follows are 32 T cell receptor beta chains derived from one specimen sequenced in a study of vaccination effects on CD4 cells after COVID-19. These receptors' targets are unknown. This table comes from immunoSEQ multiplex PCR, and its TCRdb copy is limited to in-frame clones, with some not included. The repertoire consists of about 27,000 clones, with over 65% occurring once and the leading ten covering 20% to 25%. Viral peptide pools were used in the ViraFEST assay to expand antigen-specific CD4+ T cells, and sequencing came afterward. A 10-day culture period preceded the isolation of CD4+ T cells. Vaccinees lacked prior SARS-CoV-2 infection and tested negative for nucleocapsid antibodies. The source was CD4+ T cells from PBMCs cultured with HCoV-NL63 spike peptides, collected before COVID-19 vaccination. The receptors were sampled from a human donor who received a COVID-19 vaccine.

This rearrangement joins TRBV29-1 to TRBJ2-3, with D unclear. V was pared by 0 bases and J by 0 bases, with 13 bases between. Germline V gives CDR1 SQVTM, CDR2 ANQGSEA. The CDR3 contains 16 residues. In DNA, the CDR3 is TGCAGCGTTGAAGATAGGATGGTGCTAAGCACAGATACGCAGTATTTT. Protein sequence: CSVEDRMVLSTDTQYF.

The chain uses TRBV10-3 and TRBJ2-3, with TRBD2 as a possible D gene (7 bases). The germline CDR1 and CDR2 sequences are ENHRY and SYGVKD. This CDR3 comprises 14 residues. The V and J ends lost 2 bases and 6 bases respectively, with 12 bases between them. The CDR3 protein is CAISEGRGGDTQYF. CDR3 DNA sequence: TGTGCCATCAGTGAGGGCAGGGGAGGGGATACGCAGTATTTT.

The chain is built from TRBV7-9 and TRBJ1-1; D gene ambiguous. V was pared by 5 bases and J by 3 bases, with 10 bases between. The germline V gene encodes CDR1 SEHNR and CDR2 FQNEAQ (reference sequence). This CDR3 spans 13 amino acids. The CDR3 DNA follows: TGTGCCAGCAGCAGTCAATTATACACTGAAGCTTTCTTT. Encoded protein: CASSSQLYTEAFF.

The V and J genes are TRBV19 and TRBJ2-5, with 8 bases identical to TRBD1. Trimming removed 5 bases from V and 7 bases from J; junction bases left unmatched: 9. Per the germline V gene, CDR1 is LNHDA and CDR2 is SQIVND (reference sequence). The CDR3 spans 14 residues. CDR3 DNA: TGTGCCAGTAGTGTCGGACAGGGTGTGGGGACCCAGTACTTC. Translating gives CASSVGQGVGTQYF.

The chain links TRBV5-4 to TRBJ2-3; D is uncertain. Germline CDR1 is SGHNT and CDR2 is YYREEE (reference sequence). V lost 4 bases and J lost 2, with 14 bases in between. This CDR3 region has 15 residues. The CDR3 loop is CASSVDPDATDTQYF. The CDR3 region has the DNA TGTGCCAGCAGCGTCGACCCAGACGCCACAGATACGCAGTATTTT.

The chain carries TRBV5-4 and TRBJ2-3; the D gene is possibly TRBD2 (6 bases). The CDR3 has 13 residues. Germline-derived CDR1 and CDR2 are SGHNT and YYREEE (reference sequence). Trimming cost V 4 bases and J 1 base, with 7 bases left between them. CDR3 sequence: CASSGLRTDTQYF. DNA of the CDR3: TGTGCCAGCAGCGGACTACGCACAGATACGCAGTATTTT.

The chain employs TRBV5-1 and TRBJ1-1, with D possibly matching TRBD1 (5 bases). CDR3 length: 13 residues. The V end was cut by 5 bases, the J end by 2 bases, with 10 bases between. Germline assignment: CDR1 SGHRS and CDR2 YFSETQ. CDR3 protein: CASRNTGNTEAFF. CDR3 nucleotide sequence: TGCGCCAGCAGAAATACAGGAAACACTGAAGCTTTCTTT. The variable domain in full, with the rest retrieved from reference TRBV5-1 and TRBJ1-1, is KAGVTQTPRYLIKTRGQQVTLSCSPISGHRSVSWYQQTPGQGLQFLFEYFSETQRNKGNFPGRFSGRQFSNSRSEMNVSTLELGDSALYLCASRNTGNTEAFFGQGTRLTVV.

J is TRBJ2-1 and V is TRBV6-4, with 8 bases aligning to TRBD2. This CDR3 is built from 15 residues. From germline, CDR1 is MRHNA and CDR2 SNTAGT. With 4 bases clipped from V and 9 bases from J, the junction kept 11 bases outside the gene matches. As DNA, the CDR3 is TGTGCCAGCAGTGCGGGAGGGCCTTATGATGGTGAGCAGTTCTTC. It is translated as CASSAGGPYDGEQFF.

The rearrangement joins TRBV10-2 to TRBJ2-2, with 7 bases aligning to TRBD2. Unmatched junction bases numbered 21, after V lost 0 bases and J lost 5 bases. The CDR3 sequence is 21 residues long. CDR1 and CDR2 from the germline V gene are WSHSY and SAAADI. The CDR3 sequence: CASSESRFGTVVTGGTGELFF. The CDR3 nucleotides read TGCGCCAGCAGTGAGTCGAGGTTCGGGACTGTCGTGACGGGAGGTACCGGGGAGCTGTTTTTT.

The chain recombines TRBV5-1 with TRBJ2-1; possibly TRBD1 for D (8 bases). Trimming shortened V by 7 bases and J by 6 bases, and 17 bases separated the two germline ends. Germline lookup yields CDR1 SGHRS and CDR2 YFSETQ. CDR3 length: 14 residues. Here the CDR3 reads CASVQGGAGNEQFF. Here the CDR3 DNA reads TGCGCCAGCGTACAGGGGGGGGCCGGCAATGAGCAGTTCTTC.

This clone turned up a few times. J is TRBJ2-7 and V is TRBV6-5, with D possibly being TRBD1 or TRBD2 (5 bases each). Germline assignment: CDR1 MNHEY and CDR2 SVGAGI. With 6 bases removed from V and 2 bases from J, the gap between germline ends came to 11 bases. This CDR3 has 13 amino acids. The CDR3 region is CASRAGTPYEQYF. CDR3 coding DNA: TGTGCCAGCAGGGCCGGGACCCCCTACGAGCAGTACTTC.

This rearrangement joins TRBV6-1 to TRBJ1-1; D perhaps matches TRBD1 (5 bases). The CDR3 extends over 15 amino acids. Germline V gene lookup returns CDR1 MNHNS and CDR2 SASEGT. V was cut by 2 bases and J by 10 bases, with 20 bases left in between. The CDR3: CASSEIPGPYRGAFF. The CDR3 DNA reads TGTGCCAGCAGTGAAATCCCGGGGCCTTACCGGGGAGCTTTCTTT.

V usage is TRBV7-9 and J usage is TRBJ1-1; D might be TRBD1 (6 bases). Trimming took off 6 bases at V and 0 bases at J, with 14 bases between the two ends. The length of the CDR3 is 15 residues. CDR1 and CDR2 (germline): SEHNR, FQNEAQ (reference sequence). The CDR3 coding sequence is TGTGCCAGCAGATCCGGGTGGGACATGAACACTGAAGCTTTCTTT. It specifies CASRSGWDMNTEAFF.

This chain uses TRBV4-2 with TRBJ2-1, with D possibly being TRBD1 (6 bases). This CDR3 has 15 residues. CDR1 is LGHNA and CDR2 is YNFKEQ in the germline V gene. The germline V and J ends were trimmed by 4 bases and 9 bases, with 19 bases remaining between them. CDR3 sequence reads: CASSPAQWTVGEQFF. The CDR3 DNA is TGTGCCAGCAGCCCGGCTCAATGGACAGTAGGTGAGCAGTTCTTC.

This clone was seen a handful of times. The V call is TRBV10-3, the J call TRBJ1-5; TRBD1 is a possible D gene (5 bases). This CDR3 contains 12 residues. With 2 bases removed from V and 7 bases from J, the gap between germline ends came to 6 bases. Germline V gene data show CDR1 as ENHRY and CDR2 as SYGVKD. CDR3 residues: CAISEQGQPQHF. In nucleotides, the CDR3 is TGTGCCATCAGTGAGCAGGGCCAGCCCCAGCATTTT.

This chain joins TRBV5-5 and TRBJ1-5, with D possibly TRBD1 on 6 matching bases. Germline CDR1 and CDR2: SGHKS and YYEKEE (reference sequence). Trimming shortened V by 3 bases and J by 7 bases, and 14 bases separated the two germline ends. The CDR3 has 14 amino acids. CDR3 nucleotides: TGTGCCAGCAGCTCTACAGGGACTGGACAGCCCCAGCATTTT. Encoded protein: CASSSTGTGQPQHF.

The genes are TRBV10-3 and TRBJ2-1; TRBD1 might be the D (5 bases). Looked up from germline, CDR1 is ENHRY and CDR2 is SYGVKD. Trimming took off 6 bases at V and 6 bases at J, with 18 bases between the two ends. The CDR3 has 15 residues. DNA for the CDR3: TGTGCCATCAGCCTGAGTAGGGGTACGGGCAATGAGCAGTTCTTC. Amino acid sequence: CAISLSRGTGNEQFF.

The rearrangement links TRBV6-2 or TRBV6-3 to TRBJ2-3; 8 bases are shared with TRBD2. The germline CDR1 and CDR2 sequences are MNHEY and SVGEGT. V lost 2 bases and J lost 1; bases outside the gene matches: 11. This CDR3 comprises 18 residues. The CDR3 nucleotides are TGTGCCAGCAGTTACCTATTCTCCCAGCGGGGGCGCACAGATACGCAGTATTTT. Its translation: CASSYLFSQRGRTDTQYF.

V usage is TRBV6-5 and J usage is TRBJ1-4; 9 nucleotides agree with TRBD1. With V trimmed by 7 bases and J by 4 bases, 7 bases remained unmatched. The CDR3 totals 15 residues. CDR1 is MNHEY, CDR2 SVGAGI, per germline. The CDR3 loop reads CASTTGGGVNEKLFF. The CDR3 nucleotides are TGTGCCAGCACTACAGGGGGCGGTGTTAATGAAAAACTGTTTTTT.

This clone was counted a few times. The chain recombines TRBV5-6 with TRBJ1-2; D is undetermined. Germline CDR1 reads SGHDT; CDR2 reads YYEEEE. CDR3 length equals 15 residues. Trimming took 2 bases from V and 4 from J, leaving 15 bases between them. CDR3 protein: CASSLDTLRFYGYTF. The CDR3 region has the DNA TGTGCCAGCAGCTTAGACACCCTGCGATTCTATGGCTACACCTTC.

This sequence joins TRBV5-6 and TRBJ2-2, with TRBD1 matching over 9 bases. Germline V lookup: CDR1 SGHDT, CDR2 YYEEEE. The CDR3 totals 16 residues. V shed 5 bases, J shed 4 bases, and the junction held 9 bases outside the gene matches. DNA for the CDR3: TGTGCCAGCAGAGGGACAGGGCAAAAGACCACCGGGGAGCTGTTTTTT. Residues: CASRGTGQKTTGELFF.

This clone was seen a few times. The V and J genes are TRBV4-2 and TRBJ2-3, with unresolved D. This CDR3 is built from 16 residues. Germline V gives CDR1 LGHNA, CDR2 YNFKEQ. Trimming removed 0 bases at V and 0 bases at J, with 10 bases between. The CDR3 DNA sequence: TGTGCCAGCAGCCAAGAGCTCGGTACTAGCACAGATACGCAGTATTTT. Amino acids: CASSQELGTSTDTQYF.

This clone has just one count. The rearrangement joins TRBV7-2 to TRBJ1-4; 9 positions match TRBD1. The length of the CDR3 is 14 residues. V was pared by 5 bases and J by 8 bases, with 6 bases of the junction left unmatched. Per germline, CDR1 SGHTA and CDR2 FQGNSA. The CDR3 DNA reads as TGTGCCAGCAGCCAGACAGGGGGGAAGGAAAAACTGTTTTTT. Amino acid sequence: CASSQTGGKEKLFF.

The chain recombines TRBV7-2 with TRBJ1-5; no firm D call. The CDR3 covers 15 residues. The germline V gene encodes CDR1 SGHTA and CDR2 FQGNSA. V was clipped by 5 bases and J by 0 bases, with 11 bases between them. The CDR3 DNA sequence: TGTGCCAGCAGCCCCGGGTGGTTTAGCAATCAGCCCCAGCATTTT. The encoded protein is CASSPGWFSNQPQHF.

This CDR3 is CASSVRSIPTRNYGYTF. DNA for the CDR3: TGTGCCAGTAGTGTCCGATCTATACCCACACGTAACTATGGCTACACCTTC. The genes are TRBV19 and TRBJ1-2; D is uncertain. There are 17 residues in the CDR3. V was trimmed by 5 bases and J by 1 base, leaving 20 bases between them. From germline, CDR1 is LNHDA and CDR2 SQIVND (reference sequence).

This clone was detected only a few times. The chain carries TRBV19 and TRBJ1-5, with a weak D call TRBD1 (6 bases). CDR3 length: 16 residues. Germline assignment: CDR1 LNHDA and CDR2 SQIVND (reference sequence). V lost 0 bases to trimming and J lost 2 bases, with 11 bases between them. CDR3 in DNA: TGTGCCAGTAGTATAGATCTTGCAGGGGGCAATCAGCCCCAGCATTTT. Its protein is CASSIDLAGGNQPQHF. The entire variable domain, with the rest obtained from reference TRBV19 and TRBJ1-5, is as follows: DGGITQSPKYLFRKEGQNVTLSCEQNLNHDAMYWYRQDPGQGLRLIYYSQIVNDFQKGDIAEGYSVSREKKESFPLTVTSAQKNPTAFYLCASSIDLAGGNQPQHFGDGTRLSIL.

The CDR3, as DNA: TGCGCCAGCAGCTTAGCGGGAGTAAACACAGATACGCAGTATTTT. It specifies CASSLAGVNTDTQYF. V gene TRBV5-1 combines with J gene TRBJ2-3, with 8 bases aligning to TRBD2. V gave up 2 bases and J gave up 2 bases; unmatched junction bases: 4. Germline V gene lookup returns CDR1 SGHRS and CDR2 YFSETQ. The CDR3 has 15 amino acids.

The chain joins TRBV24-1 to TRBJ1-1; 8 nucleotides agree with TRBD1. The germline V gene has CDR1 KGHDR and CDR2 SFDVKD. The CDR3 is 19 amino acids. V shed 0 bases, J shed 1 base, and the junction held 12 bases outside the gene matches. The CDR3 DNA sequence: TGTGCCACCAGTGATTTGAGGGGACAGGCCCCTCGATGGAACACTGAAGCTTTCTTT. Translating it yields CATSDLRGQAPRWNTEAFF.

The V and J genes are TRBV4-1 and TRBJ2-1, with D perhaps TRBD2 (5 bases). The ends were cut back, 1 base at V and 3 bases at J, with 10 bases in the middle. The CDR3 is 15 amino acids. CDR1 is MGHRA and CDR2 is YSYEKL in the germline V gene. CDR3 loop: CASSQVGEGYNEQFF. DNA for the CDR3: TGCGCCAGCAGCCAAGTAGGCGAGGGCTACAATGAGCAGTTCTTC.

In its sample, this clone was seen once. Here the CDR3 reads CASREQGNTGELFF. The CDR3 nucleotides read TGTGCCAGCAGAGAACAGGGGAACACCGGGGAGCTGTTTTTT. This chain connects TRBV6-4 to TRBJ2-2, with D possibly TRBD1 on 6 matching bases. V shed 6 bases and J shed 1 base, with 9 bases lying between them. Germline CDR1 reads MRHNA; CDR2 reads SNTAGT. The CDR3 has 14 amino acids.

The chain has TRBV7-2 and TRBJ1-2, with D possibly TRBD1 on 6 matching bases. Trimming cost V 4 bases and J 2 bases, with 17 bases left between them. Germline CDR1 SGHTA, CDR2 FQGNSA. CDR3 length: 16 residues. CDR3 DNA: TGTGCCAGCAGCTCCCAACCGATCGGACAGAACTATGGCTACACCTTC. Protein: CASSSQPIGQNYGYTF.

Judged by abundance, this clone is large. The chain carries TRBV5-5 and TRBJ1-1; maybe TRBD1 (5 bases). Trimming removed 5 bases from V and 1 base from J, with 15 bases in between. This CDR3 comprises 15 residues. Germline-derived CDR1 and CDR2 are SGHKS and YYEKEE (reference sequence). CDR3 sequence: CASRWERQSNTEAFF. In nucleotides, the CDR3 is TGTGCCAGCAGATGGGAGCGACAGTCGAACACTGAAGCTTTCTTT.